One sample yielded the 3 T cell receptor beta chains listed below, sequenced in a study of control samples from healthy donors and cancer patients. Clones were read by immunoSEQ multiplex PCR, and TCRdb kept only the in-frame ones, dropping some. The table records about 160,000 clones, just over 95% of them present only once. Sequencing was performed on blood. The receptor source for this set is a woman in her thirties in good health.

This chain links TRBV3-1 (or the pseudogene TRBV3-2) with TRBJ2-1; TRBD1 matches 8 bases. The V and J ends lost 2 bases and 10 bases, in that order; junction bases with no gene match: 4. Germline CDR1 reads LGHDT; CDR2 reads YNNKEL (reference sequence). CDR3 size: 13 residues. CDR3 coding DNA: TGTGCCAGCAGCCAAAACAGGGGGAGGGAGCAGTTCTTC. Protein sequence: CASSQNRGREQFF.

V usage is TRBV4-1 and J usage is TRBJ1-6; D is unclear. Trimming removed 4 bases at V and 8 bases at J, with 9 bases between. The CDR3 extends over 13 amino acids. Germline V gene data show CDR1 as MGHRA and CDR2 as YSYEKL. The CDR3 DNA reads TGCGCCAGCAGCCGAGAGTGGGATTCACCCCTCCACTTT. Translating gives CASSREWDSPLHF.

The chain combines TRBV7-2 with TRBJ2-1; D gene unclear. The CDR3 is 13 residues long. Per germline, CDR1 SGHTA and CDR2 FQGNSA. Between the trimmed V and J ends, which lost 3 bases and 4 bases, there was a span of 7 bases. The CDR3 protein is CASSFDNYNEQFF. The CDR3 DNA reads as TGTGCCAGCAGCTTCGACAATTACAATGAGCAGTTCTTC.